The subject of this entry is one TCR beta chain. The sample originates from a study of blood T cell repertoires in COVID-19. Study summary: COVID-19 samples collected from the United States, Italy and Spain covered acute and convalescent phases. T cells, B-cell-depleted T cells, or PBMCs provided the cDNA or gDNA that served as material.

Seattle participants joined during active infection and were tracked over time. This CDR3 comprises 15 residues. Trimming shortened V by 4 bases and J by 0 bases, and 13 bases separated the two germline ends. The germline gives CDR1 LGHNA, CDR2 YSLEER. Per the original methods: Reference gene primer amplification gave nucleated cell count estimates. Only in-frame clones appear in the TCRdb table, and some are missing; sequencing was by immunoSEQ multiplex PCR. D and trimming were read from the DNA, whereas the V and J calls and clone size are those reported in that table. The sample has approximately 170,000 clones; roughly nine tenths are singletons.

Sequenced material: peripheral blood. The sequence was obtained from a woman in her sixties with COVID-19, enrolled during active disease. The chain couples TRBV4-3 to TRBJ2-7; D possibly corresponds to TRBD2 (5 bases). The CDR3: CASSLVTGNSYEQYF. The CDR3 nucleotides read TGCGCCAGCAGCCTCGTTACCGGGAACTCCTACGAGCAGTACTTC.